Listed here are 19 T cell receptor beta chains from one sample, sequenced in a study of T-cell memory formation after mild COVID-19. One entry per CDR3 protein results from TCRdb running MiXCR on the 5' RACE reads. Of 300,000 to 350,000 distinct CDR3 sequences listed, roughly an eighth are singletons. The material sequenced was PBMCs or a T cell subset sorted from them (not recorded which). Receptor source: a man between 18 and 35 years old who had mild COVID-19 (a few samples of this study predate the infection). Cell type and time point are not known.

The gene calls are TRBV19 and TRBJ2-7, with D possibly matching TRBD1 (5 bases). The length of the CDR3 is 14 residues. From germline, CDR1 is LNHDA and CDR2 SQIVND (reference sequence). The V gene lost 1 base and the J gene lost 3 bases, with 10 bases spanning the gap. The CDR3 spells CASSIGPTDYEQYF. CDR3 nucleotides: TGTGCCAGTAGTATAGGCCCGACAGACTACGAGCAGTACTTC.

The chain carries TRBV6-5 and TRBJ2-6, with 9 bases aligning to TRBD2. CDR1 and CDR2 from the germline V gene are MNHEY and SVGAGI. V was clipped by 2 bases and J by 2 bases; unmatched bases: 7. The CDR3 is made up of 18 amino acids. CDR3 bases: TGTGCCAGCAGTTACGCGGGGGGGCTCCACCCTGGGGCCAACGTCCTGACTTTC. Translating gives CASSYAGGLHPGANVLTF.

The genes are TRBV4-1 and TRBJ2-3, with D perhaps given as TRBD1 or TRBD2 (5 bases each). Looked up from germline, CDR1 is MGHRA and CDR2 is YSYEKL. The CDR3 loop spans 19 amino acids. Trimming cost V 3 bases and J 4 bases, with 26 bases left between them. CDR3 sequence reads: CASSHEARDPFLGADTQYF. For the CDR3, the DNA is TGCGCCAGCAGCCACGAAGCCAGAGACCCCTTCCTGGGGGCAGATACGCAGTATTTT.

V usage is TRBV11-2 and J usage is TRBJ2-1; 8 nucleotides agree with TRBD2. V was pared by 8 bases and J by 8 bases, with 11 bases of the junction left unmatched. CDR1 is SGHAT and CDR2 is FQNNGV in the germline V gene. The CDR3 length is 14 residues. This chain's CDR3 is CASDLYSGVYEQFF. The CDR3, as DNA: TGTGCCAGCGACCTGTATAGCGGGGTCTATGAGCAGTTCTTC. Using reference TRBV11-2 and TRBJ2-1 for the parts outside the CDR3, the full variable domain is EAGVAQSPRYKIIEKRQSVAFWCNPISGHATLYWYQQILGQGPKLLIQFQNNGVVDDSQLPKDRFSAERLKGVDSTLKIQPAKLEDSAVYLCASDLYSGVYEQFFGPGTRLTVL.

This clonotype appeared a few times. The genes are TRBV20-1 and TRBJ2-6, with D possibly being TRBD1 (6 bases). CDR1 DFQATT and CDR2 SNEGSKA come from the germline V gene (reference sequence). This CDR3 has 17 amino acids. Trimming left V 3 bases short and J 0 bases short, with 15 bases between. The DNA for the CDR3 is TGCAGTGCTAGTTCGGGACATTCGTCCTCTGGGGCCAACGTCCTGACTTTC. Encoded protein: CSASSGHSSSGANVLTF.

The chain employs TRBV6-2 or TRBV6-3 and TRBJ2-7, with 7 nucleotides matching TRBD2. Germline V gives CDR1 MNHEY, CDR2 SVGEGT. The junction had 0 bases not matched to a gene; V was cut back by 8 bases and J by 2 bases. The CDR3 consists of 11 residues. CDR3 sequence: CASLAAYEQYV. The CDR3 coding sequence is TGTGCCAGCCTAGCGGCCTACGAGCAGTACGTC.

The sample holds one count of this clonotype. The CDR3 DNA is TGTGCCAGCAGCTTAGCCAACTACAATGAGCAGTTCTTC. Translating it yields CASSLANYNEQFF. V and J are TRBV11-3 and TRBJ2-1; D call uncertain. Germline loops: CDR1 SGHNT, CDR2 YENEEA. This CDR3 has 13 amino acids. The V end lost 1 base, the J end lost 3 bases, and 4 bases lay between the germline ends.

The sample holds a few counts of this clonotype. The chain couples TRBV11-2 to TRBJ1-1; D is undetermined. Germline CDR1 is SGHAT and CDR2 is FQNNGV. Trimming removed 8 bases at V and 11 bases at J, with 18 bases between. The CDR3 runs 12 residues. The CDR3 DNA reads TGTGCCAGCGGCCAGGCGGGCACGGTGGCTTTCTTT. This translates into CASGQAGTVAFF.

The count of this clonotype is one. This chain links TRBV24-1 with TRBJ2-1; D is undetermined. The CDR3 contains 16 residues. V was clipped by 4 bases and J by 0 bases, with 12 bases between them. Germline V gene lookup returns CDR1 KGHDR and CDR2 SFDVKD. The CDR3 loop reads CATSDPDLSSYNEQFF. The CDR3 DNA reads TGTGCCACCAGTGACCCTGACTTGAGCTCCTACAATGAGCAGTTCTTC.

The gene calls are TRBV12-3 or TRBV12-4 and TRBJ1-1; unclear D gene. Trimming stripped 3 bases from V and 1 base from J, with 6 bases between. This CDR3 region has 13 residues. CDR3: CASSLYRNTEAFF. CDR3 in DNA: TGTGCCAGCAGTTTGTATAGGAACACTGAAGCTTTCTTT.

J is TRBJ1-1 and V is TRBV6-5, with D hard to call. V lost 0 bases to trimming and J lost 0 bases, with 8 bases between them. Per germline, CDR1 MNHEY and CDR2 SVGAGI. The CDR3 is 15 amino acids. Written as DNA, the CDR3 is TGTGCCAGCAGTTACTCGATATCCATGAACACTGAAGCTTTCTTT. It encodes CASSYSISMNTEAFF.

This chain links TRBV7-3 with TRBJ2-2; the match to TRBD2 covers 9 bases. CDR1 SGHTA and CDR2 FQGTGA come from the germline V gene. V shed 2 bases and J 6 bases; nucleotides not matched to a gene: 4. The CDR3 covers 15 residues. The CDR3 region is CASSLSVAGAGELFF. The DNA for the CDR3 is TGTGCCAGCAGCTTATCGGTAGCGGGGGCCGGGGAGCTGTTTTTT.

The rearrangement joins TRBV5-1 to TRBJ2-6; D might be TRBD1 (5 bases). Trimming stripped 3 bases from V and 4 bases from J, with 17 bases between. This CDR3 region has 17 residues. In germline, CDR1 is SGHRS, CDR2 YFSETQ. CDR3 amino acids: CASSWGRDRSGANVLTF. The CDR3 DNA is TGCGCCAGCAGCTGGGGCAGGGATCGTTCAGGGGCCAACGTCCTGACTTTC.

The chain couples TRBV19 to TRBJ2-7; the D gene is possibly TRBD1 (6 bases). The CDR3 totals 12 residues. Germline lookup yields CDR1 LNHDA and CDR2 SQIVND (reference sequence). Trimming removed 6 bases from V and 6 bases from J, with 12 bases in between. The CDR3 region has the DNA TGTGCCAGTAGACAGGGAATAGGCGAGCAGTACTTC. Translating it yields CASRQGIGEQYF.

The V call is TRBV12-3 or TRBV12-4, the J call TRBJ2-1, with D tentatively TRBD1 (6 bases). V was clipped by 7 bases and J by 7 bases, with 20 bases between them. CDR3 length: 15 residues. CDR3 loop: CASIHSRQAGNEQFF. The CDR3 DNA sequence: TGTGCCAGCATCCACTCCCGACAGGCTGGGAATGAGCAGTTCTTC.

The CDR3 DNA is TGCGCCAGCAGCCAAGATTCGGGCAGGGTGGGGACTGAAGCTTTCTTT. As protein: CASSQDSGRVGTEAFF. This chain links TRBV4-1 with TRBJ1-1; D might be TRBD1 (5 bases). V lost 0 bases to trimming and J lost 5 bases, with 16 bases between them. The CDR3 contains 16 residues. Germline V lookup: CDR1 MGHRA, CDR2 YSYEKL.

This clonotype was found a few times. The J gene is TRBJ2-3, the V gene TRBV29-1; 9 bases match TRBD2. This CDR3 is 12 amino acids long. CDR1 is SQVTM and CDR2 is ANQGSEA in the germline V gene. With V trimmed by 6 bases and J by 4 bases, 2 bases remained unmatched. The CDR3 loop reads CSVGLAADTQYF. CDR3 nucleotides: TGCAGCGTGGGACTAGCCGCAGATACGCAGTATTTT.

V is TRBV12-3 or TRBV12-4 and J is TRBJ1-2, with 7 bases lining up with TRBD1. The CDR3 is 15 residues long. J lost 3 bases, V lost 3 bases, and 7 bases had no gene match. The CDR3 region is CASSLATGTHYGYTF. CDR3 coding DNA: TGTGCCAGCAGTTTGGCGACAGGGACTCACTATGGCTACACCTTC.

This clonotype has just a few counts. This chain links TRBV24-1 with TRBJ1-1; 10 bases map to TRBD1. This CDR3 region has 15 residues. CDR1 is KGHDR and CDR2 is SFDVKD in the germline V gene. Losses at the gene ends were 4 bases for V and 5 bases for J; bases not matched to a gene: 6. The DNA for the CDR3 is TGTGCCACCAGTGACTCGACAGGGGGCTGGACTGAAGCTTTCTTT. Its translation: CATSDSTGGWTEAFF.